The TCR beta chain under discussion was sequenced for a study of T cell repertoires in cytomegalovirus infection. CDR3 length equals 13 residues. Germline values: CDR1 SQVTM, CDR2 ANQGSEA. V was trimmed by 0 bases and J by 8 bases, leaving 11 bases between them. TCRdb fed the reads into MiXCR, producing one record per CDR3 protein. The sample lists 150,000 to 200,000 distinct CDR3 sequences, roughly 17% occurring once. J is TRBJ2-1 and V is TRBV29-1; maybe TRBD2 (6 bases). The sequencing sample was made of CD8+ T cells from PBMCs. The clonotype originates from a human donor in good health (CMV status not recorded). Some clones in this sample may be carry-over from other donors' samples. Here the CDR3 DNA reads TGCAGCGTTGAAGATCTTCGACTAGATGAGCAGTTCTTC. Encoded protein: CSVEDLRLDEQFF.